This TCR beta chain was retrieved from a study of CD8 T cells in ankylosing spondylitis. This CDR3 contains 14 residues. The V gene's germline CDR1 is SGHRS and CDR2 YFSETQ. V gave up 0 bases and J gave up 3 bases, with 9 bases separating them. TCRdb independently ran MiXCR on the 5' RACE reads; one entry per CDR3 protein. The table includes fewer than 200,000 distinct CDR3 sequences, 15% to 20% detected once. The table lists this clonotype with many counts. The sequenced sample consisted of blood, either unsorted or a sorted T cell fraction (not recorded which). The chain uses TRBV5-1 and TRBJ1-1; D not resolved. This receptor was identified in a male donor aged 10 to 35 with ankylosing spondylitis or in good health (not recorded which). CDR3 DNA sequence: TGCGCCAGCAGCTTGGGAAACGGGGACACTGAAGCTTTCTTT. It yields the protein CASSLGNGDTEAFF.